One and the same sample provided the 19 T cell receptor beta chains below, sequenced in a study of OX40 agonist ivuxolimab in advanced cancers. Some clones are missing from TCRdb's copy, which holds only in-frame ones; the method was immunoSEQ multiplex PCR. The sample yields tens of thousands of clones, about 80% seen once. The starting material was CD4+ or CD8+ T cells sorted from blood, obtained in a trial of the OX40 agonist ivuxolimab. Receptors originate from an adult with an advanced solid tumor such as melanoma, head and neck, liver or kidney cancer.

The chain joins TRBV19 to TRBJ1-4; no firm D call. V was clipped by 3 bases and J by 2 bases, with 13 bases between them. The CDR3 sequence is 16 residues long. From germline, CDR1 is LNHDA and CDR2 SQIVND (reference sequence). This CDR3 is CASSISVSATNEKLFF. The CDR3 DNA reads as TGTGCCAGTAGTATCTCGGTGTCGGCCACTAATGAAAAACTGTTTTTT.

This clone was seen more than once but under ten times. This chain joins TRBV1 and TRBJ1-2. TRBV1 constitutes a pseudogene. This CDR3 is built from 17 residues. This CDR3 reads CTSDPDDKPLPNYGYTF. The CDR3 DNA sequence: TGCACCAGTGACCCCGACGACAAGCCACTACCTAACTATGGCTACACCTTC.

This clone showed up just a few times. In DNA form, the CDR3 reads TGTGCCAGCAGCCCCGGGGGGCCCACAGATACGCAGTATTTT. It encodes CASSPGGPTDTQYF. The chain is built from TRBV28 and TRBJ2-3, with D possibly being TRBD2 (7 bases). Deletions cut 6 bases from V and 2 bases from J, with 12 bases between. This CDR3 is built from 14 residues. Germline lookup yields CDR1 MDHEN and CDR2 SYDVKM.

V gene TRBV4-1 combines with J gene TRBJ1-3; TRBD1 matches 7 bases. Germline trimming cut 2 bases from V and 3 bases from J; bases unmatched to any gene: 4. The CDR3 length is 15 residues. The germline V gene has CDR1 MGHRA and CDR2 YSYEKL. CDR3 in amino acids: CASSQTGAVGNTIYF. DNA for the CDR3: TGCGCCAGCAGCCAAACAGGGGCGGTTGGAAACACCATATATTTT.

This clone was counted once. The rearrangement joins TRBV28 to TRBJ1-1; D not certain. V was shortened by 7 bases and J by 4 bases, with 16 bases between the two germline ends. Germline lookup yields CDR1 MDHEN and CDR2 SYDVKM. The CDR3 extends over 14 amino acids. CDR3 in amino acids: CASTSLPPSTEAFF. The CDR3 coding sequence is TGTGCCAGCACCTCCCTGCCCCCATCCACTGAAGCTTTCTTT.

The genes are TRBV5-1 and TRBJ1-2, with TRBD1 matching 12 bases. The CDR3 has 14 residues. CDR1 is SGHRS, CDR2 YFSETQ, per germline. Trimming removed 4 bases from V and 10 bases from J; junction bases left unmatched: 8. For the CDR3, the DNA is TGCGCCAGCAGCATACCAGGGACAGGGGGCAACTACACCTTC. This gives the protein CASSIPGTGGNYTF.

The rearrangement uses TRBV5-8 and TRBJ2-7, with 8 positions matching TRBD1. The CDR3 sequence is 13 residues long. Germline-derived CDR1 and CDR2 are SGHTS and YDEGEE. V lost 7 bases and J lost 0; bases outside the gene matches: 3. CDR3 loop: CASPRGLSYEQYF. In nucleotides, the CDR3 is TGTGCCAGCCCCAGGGGGCTCTCCTACGAGCAGTACTTC.

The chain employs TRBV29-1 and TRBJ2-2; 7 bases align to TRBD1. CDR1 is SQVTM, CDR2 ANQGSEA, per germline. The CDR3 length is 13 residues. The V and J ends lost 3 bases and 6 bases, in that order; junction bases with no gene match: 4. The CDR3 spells CSVDTGVPGELFF. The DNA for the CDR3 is TGCAGCGTTGACACAGGGGTACCCGGGGAGCTGTTTTTT.

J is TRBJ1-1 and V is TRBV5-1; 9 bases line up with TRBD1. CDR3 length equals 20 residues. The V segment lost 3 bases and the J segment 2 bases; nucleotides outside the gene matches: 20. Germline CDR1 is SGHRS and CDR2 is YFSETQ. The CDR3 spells CASSSGQGYGLNNPNTEAFF. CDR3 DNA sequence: TGCGCCAGCAGCTCTGGACAGGGGTACGGTCTAAACAATCCAAACACTGAAGCTTTCTTT.

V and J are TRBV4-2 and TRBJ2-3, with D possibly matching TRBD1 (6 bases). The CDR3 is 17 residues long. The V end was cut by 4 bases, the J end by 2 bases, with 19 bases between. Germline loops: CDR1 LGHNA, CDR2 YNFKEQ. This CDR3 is CASSLTTQGLDTDTQYF. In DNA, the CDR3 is TGTGCCAGCAGCCTTACGACACAGGGTCTTGACACAGATACGCAGTATTTT.

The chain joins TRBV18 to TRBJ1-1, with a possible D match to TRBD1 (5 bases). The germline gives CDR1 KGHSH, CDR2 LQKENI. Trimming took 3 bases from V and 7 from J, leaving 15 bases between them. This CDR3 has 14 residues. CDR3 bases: TGTGCCAGCTCACCTCTCGGGGGGGGATATGAAGCTTTCTTT. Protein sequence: CASSPLGGGYEAFF.

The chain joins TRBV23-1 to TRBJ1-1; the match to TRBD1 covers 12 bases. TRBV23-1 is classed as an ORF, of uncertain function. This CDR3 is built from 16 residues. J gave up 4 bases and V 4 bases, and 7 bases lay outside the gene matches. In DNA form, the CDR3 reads TGCGCCAGCAGTCGAAGGGACAGGGGGCAAGGCACTGAAGCTTTCTTT. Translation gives CASSRRDRGQGTEAFF.

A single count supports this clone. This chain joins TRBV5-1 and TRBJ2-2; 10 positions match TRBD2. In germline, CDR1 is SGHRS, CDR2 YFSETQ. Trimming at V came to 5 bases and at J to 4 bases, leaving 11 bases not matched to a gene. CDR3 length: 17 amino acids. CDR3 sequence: CASSLRLAGESTGELFF. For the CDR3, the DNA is TGCGCCAGCAGTCTGAGGCTAGCGGGGGAGTCCACCGGGGAGCTGTTTTTT.

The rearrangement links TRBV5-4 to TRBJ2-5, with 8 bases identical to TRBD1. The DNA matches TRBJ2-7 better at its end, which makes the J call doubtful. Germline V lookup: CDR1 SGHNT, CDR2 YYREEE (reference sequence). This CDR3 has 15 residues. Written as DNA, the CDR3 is TGTGCCAGCAGCGGACAGGGACCAATCTCCTACGAGCAGTACTTC. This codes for CASSGQGPISYEQYF.

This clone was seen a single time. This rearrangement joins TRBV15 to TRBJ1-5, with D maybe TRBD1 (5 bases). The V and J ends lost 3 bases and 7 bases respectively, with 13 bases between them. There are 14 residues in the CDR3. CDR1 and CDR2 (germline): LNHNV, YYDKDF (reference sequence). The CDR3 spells CATSRYGAEQPQHF. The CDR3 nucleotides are TGTGCCACCAGCAGGTATGGGGCAGAACAGCCCCAGCATTTT.

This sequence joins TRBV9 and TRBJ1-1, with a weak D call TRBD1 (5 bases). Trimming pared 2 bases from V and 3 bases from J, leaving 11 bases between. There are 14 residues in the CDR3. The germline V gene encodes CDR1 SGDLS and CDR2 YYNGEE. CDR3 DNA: TGTGCCAGCAGCGTTTCCGGGGCGGACACTGAAGCTTTCTTT. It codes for CASSVSGADTEAFF.

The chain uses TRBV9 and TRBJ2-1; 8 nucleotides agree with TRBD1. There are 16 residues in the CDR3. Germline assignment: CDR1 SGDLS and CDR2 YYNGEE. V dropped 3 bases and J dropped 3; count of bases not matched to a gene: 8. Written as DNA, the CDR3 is TGTGCCAGCAGCGCCGTAGACAGGGGCTACTACAATGAGCAGTTCTTC. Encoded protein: CASSAVDRGYYNEQFF.

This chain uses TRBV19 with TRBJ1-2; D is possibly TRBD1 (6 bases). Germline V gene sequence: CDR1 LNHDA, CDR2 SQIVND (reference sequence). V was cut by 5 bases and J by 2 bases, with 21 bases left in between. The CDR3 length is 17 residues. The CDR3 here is CASSPRGRGPTNYGYTF. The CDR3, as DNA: TGTGCCAGTAGTCCCCGGGGCAGGGGCCCCACCAACTATGGCTACACCTTC.

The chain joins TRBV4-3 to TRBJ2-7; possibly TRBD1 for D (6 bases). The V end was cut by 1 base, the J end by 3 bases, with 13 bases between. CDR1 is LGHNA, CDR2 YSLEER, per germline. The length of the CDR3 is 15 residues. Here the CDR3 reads CASSQVSGVGYEQYF. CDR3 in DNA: TGCGCCAGCAGCCAAGTCTCAGGGGTTGGCTACGAGCAGTACTTC.